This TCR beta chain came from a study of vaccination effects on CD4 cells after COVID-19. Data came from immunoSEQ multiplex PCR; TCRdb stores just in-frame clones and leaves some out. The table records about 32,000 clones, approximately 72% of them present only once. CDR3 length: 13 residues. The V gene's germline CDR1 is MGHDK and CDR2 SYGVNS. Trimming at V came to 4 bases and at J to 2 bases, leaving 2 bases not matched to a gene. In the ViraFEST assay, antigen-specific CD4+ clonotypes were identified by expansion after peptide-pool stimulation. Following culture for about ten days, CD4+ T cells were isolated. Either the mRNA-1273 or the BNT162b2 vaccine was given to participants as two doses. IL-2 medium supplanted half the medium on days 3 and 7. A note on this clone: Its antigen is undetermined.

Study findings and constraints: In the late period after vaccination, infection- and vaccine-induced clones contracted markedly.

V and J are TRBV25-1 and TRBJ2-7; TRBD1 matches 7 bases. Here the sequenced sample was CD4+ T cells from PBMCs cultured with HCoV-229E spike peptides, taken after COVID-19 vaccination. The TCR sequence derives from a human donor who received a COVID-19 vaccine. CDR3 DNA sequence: TGTGCCAGCAGTGGGACAGGAACCTACGAGCAGTACTTC. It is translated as CASSGTGTYEQYF.